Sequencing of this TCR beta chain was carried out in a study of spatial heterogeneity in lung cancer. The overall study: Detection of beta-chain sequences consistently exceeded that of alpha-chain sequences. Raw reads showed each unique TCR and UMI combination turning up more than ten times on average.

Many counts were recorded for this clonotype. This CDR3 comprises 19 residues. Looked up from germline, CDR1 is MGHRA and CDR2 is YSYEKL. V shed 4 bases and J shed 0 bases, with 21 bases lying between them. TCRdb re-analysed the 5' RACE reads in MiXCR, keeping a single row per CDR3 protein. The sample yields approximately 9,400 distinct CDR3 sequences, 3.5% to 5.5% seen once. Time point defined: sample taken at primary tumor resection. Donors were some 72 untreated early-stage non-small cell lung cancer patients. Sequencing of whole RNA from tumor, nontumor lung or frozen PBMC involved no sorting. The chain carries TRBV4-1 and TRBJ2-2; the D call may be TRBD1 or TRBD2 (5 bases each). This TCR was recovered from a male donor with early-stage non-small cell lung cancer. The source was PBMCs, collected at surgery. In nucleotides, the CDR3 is TGCGCCAGCAGCCCCACACGGGGACGGAGCGACGCGAACACCGGGGAGCTGTTTTTT. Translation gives CASSPTRGRSDANTGELFF.